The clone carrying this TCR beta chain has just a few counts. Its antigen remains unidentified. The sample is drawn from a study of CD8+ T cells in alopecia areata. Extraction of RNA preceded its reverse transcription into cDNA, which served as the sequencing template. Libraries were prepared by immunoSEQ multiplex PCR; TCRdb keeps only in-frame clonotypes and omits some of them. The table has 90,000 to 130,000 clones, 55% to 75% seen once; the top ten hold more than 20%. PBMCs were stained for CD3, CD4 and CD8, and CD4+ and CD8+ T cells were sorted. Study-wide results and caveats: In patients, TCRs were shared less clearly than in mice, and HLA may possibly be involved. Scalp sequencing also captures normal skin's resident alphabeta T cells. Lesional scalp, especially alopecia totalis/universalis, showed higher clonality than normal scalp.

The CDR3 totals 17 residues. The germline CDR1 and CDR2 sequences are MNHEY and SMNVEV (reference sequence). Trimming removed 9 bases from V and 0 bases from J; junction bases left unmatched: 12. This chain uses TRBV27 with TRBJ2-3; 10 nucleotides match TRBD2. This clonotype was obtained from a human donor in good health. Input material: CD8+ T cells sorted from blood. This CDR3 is CASGLAGVSMSTDTQYF. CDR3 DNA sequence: TGTGCCAGTGGTCTAGCGGGGGTGTCTATGAGCACAGATACGCAGTATTTT.